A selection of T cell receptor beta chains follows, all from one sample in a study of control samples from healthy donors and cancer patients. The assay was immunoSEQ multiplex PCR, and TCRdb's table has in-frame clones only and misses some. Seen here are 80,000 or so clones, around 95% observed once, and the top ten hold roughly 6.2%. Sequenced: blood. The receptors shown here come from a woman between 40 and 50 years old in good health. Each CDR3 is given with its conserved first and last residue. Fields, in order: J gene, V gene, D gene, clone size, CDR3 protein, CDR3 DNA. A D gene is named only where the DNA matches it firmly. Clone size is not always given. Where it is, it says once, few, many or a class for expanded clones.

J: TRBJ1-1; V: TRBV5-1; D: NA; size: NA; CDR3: CASSLSSMNTEAFF; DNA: TGCGCCAGCAGCTTGTCGAGCATGAACACTGAAGCTTTCTTT
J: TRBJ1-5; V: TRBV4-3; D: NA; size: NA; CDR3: CASSQTAGNQPQHF; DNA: TGCGCCAGCAGCCAAACAGCCGGCAATCAGCCCCAGCATTTT
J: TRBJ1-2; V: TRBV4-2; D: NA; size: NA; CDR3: CASSQDYEPNGYTF; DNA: TGTGCCAGCAGCCAAGATTACGAACCTAATGGCTACACCTTC
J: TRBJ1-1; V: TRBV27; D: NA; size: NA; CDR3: CARPGRRGDEAFF; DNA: TGTGCCAGACCAGGGCGCCGAGGGGATGAAGCTTTCTTT
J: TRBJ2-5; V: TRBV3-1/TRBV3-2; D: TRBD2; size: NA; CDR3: CASSLLSGGVHVEETQYF; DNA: TGTGCCAGCAGCCTCCTGAGCGGGGGGGTTCATGTCGAAGAGACCCAGTACTTC
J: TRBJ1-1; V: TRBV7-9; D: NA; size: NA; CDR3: CASSASGGPNTEAFF; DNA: TGTGCCAGCAGCGCGTCGGGGGGACCGAACACTGAAGCTTTCTTT
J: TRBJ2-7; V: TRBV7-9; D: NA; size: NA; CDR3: CASSFLTGSEQYF; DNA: TGTGCCAGCAGCTTTCTTACGGGATCCGAGCAGTACTTC
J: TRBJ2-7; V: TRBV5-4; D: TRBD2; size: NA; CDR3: CASRIAGLSEQYF; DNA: TGTGCCAGCAGGATAGCGGGTCTAAGCGAGCAGTACTTC
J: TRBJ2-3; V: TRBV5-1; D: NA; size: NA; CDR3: CASSFLRTADTQYF; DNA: TGCGCCAGCAGCTTCCTTAGAACCGCAGATACGCAGTATTTT
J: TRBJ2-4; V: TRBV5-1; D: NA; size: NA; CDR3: CASSLSGLSIQYF; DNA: TGCGCCAGCAGCTTATCAGGGCTAAGCATTCAGTACTTC
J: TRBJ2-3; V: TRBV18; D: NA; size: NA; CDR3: CASSPETDTQYF; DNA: TGTGCCAGCTCGCCAGAAACAGATACGCAGTATTTT
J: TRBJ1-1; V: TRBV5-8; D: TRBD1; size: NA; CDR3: CASSWRDRGTEAFF; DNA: TGTGCCAGCAGCTGGAGAGACAGGGGCACTGAAGCTTTCTTT
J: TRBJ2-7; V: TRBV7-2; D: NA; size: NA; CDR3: CASSFSYEQYF; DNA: TGTGCCAGCAGCTTTTCCTACGAGCAGTACTTC
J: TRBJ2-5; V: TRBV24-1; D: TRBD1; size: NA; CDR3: CATSDPGGTGHTQYF; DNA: TGTGCCACCAGTGACCCTGGTGGGACAGGCCATACCCAGTACTTC
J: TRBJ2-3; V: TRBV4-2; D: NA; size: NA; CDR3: CASSGPGRTDTQYF; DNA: TGTGCCAGCAGCGGACCAGGGCGCACAGATACGCAGTATTTT
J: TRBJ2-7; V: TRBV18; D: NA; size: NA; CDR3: CASSLGSGANYEQYF; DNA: TGTGCCAGCTCACTAGGTTCAGGGGCTAACTACGAGCAGTACTTC
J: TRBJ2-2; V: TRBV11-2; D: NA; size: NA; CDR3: CASSPNTGELFF; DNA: TGTGCCAGCAGCCCTAACACCGGGGAGCTGTTTTTT
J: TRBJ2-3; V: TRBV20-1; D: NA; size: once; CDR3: CSASRDSTDTQYF; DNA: TGCAGTGCTAGTCGGGATTCCACAGATACGCAGTATTTT